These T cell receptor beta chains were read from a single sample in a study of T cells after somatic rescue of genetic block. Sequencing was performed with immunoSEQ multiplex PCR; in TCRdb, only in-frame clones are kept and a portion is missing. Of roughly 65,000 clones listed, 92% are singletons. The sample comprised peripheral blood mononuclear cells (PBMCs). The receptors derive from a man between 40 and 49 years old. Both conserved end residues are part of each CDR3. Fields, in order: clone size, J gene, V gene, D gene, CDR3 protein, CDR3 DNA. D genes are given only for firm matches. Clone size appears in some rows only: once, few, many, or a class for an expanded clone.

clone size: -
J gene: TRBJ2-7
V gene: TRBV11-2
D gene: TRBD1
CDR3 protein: CASSLNRDRGSYEQYF
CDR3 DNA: TGTGCCAGCAGCCTCAACCGGGACAGGGGCTCCTACGAGCAGTACTTC

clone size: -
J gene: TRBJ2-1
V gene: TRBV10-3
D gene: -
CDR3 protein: CAMGAGTTYNEQFF
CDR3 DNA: TGTGCCATGGGGGCCGGGACAACTTACAATGAGCAGTTCTTC

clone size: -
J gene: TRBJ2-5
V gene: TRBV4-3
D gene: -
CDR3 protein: CASSQTGKNPGETQYF
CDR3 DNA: TGCGCCAGCAGCCAAACCGGGAAAAACCCAGGAGAGACCCAGTACTTC

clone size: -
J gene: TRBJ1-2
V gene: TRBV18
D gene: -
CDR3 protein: CASSPPGFDYGYTF
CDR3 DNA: TGTGCCAGCTCACCACCGGGTTTCGACTATGGCTACACCTTC

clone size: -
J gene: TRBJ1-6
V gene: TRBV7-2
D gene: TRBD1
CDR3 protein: CASSPQGVGSPLHF
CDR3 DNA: TGTGCCAGCAGCCCACAGGGGGTAGGGTCACCCCTCCACTTT

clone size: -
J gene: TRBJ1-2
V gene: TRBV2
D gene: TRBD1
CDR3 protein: CASRIRQGGYGYTF
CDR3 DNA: TGTGCCAGCAGAATCAGACAGGGTGGCTATGGCTACACCTTC

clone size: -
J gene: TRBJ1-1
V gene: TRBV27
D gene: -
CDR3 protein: CASSLATSTEAFF
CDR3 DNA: TGTGCCAGCAGTTTAGCAACGAGCACTGAAGCTTTCTTT

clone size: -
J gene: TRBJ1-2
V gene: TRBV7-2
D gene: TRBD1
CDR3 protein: CASSSDRASYGYTF
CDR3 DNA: TGTGCCAGCAGCTCGGACAGGGCCAGCTATGGCTACACCTTC

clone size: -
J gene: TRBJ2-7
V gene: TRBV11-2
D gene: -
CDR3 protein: CASSLEISLGEQYF
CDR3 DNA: TGTGCCAGCAGCTTAGAGATATCACTGGGGGAGCAGTACTTC

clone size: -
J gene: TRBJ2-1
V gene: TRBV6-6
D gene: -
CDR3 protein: CASSYPNNEQFF
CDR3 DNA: TGTGCCAGCAGTTACCCAAATAATGAGCAGTTCTTC

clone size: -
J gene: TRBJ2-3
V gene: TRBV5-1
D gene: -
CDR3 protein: CASSLEWGATDTQYF
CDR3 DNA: TGCGCCAGCAGCTTGGAATGGGGGGCAACAGATACGCAGTATTTT

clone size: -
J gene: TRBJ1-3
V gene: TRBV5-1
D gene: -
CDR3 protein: CASSSGTLGNTIYF
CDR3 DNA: TGCGCCAGCAGCAGTGGGACCTTGGGAAACACCATATATTTT

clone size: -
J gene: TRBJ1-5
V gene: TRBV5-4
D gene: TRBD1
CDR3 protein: CASSLGQGIGQPQHF
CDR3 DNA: TGTGCCAGCAGCTTGGGACAGGGTATCGGACAGCCCCAGCATTTT

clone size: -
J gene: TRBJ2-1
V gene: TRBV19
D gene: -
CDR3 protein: CASRDRGFASSYNEQFF
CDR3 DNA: TGTGCCAGTAGGGACAGAGGGTTCGCAAGCTCCTACAATGAGCAGTTCTTC

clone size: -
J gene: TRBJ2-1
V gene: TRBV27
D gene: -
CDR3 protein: CASSNANEQFF
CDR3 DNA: TGTGCCAGCAGCAATGCCAATGAGCAGTTCTTC

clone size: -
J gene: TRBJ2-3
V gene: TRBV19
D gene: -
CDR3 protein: CASSISRDTQYF
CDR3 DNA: TGTGCCAGTAGTATCTCGAGGGATACGCAGTATTTT

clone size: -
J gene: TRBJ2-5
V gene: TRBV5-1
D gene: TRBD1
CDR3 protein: CASSLGDRGELETQYF
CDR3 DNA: TGCGCCAGCAGCTTGGGAGACAGGGGAGAGTTGGAGACCCAGTACTTC

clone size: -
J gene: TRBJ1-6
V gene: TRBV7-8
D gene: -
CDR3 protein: CASSLQGRVSPLHF
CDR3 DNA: TGTGCCAGCAGCTTACAGGGAAGGGTTTCACCCCTCCACTTT

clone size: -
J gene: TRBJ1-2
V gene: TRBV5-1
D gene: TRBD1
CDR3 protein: CASSLGTGQGYTF
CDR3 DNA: TGCGCCAGCAGCCTTGGGACAGGACAGGGCTACACCTTC

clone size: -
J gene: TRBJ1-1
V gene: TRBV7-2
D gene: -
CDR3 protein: CASSLVPGVSTEAFF
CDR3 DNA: TGTGCCAGCAGCTTAGTCCCAGGAGTCAGCACTGAAGCTTTCTTT

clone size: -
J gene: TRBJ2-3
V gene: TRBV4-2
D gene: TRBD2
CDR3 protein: CASRLAGGVISTDTQYF
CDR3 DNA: TGTGCCAGCAGACTAGCGGGGGGGGTTATTAGCACAGATACGCAGTATTTT

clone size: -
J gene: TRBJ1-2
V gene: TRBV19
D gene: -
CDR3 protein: CASSPRVNYGYTF
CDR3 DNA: TGTGCCAGTAGCCCCCGGGTTAACTATGGCTACACCTTC

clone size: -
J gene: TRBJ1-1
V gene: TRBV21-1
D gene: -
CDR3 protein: CASSSRGKGVATNTEAFF
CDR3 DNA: TGTGCCAGCAGCTCCCGAGGGAAGGGTGTGGCGACGAACACTGAAGCTTTCTTT

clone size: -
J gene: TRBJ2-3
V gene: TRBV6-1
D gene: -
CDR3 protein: CASSLPGASTDTQYF
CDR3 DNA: TGTGCCAGCAGTCTCCCCGGGGCTAGCACAGATACGCAGTATTTT

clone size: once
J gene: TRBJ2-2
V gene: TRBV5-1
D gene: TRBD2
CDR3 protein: CASSDPGLALSGELFF
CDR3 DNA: TGCGCCAGCAGCGACCCGGGACTAGCACTTAGCGGGGAGCTGTTTTTT

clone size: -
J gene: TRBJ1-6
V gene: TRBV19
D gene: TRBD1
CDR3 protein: CASRTGGRDNSPLHF
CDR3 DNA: TGTGCCAGTAGAACAGGGGGCCGAGATAATTCACCCCTCCACTTT

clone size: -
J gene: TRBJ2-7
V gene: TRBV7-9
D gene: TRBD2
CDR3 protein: CASSPGPPTSGIGEQYF
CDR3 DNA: TGTGCCAGCAGCCCCGGTCCTCCGACTAGCGGGATAGGCGAGCAGTACTTC

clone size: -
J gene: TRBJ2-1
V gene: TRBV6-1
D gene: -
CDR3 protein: CASSAYLGTYNEQFF
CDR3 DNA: TGTGCCAGCAGTGCATACCTCGGGACCTACAATGAGCAGTTCTTC

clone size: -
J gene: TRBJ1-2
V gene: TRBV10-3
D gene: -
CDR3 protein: CAISESKGFAVGGYTF
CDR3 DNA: TGTGCCATCAGTGAGTCAAAGGGCTTTGCGGTTGGTGGCTACACCTTC

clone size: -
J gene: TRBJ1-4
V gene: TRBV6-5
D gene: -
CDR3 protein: CASSPPNREKLFF
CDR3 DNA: TGTGCCAGCAGCCCCCCGAACCGGGAAAAACTGTTTTTT

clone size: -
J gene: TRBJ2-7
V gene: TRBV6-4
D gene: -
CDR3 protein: CASRPRGRPNEQYF
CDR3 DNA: TGTGCCAGCAGACCCCGGGGCAGGCCTAACGAGCAGTACTTC

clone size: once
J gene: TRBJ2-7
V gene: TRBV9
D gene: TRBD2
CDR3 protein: CASSTEGTRTYEQYF
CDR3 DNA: TGTGCCAGCAGCACCGAGGGGACTAGGACCTACGAGCAGTACTTC

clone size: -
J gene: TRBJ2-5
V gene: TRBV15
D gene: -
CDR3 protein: CATSRDSPLGGETQYF
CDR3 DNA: TGTGCCACCAGCAGAGACTCACCACTAGGGGGGGAGACCCAGTACTTC

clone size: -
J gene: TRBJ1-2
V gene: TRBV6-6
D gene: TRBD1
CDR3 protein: CASSSPGQALYGYTF
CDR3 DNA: TGTGCCAGCAGTTCACCGGGACAGGCGCTCTATGGCTACACCTTC

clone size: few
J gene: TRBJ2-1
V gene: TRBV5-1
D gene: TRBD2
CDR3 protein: CASSAGGRSEQFF
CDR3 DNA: TGCGCCAGCAGCGCGGGAGGTCGAAGTGAGCAGTTCTTC

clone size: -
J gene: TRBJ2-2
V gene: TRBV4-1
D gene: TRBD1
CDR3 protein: CASSQGQGNVRELFF
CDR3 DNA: TGCGCCAGCAGCCAAGGACAGGGGAACGTCCGGGAGCTGTTTTTT

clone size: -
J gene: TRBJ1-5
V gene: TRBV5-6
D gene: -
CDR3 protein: CASSPGFNQPQHF
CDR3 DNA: TGTGCCAGCAGCCCAGGGTTCAATCAGCCCCAGCATTTT

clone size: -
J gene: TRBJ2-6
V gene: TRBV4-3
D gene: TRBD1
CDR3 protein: CASSSPGLQGTSSGANVLTF
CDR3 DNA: TGCGCCAGCAGCTCGCCGGGTTTACAGGGGACCAGCTCTGGGGCCAACGTCCTGACTTTC

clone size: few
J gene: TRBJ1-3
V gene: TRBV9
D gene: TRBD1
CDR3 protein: CASSVDRYRGSGNTIYF
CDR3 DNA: TGTGCCAGCAGCGTAGATCGGTACAGGGGCTCTGGAAACACCATATATTTT

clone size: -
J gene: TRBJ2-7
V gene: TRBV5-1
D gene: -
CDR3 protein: CASSLVGYGYEQYF
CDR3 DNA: TGCGCCAGCAGCTTAGTTGGTTACGGGTACGAGCAGTACTTC

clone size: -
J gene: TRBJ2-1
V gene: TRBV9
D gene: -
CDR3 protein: CASSQGLPEQFF
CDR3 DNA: TGTGCCAGCAGCCAGGGCCTACCTGAGCAGTTCTTC

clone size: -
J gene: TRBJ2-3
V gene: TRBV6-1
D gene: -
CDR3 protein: CASRTDRPDTQYF
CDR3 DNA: TGTGCCAGCCGGACTGACCGCCCAGATACGCAGTATTTT

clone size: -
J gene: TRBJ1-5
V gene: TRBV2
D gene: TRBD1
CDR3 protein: CASSGQGYQPQHF
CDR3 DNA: TGTGCCAGCAGCGGACAGGGGTATCAGCCCCAGCATTTT

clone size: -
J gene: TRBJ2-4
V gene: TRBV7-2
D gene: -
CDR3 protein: CASSLDARAKNIQYF
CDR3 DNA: TGTGCCAGCAGCCTAGACGCGCGGGCCAAAAACATTCAGTACTTC

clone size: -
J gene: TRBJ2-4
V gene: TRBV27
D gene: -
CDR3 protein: CASSLGRADIQYF
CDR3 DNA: TGTGCCAGCAGTTTGGGCAGGGCGGACATTCAGTACTTC

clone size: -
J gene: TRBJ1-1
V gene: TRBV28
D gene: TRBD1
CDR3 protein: CASRTGTGNEAFF
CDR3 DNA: TGTGCCAGCAGGACCGGGACAGGGAATGAAGCTTTCTTT

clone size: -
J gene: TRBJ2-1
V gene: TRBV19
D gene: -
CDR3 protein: CASSKLVDDEQFF
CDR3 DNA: TGTGCCAGTAGTAAACTAGTTGACGATGAGCAGTTCTTC

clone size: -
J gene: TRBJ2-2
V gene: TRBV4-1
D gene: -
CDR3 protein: CASSQAGLSVTGELFF
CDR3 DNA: TGCGCCAGCAGCCAGGCGGGACTGTCCGTTACCGGGGAGCTGTTTTTT

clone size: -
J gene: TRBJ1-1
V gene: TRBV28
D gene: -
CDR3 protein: CASSLWDLRSTEAFF
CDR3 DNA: TGTGCCAGCAGTTTATGGGACCTCAGGAGCACTGAAGCTTTCTTT